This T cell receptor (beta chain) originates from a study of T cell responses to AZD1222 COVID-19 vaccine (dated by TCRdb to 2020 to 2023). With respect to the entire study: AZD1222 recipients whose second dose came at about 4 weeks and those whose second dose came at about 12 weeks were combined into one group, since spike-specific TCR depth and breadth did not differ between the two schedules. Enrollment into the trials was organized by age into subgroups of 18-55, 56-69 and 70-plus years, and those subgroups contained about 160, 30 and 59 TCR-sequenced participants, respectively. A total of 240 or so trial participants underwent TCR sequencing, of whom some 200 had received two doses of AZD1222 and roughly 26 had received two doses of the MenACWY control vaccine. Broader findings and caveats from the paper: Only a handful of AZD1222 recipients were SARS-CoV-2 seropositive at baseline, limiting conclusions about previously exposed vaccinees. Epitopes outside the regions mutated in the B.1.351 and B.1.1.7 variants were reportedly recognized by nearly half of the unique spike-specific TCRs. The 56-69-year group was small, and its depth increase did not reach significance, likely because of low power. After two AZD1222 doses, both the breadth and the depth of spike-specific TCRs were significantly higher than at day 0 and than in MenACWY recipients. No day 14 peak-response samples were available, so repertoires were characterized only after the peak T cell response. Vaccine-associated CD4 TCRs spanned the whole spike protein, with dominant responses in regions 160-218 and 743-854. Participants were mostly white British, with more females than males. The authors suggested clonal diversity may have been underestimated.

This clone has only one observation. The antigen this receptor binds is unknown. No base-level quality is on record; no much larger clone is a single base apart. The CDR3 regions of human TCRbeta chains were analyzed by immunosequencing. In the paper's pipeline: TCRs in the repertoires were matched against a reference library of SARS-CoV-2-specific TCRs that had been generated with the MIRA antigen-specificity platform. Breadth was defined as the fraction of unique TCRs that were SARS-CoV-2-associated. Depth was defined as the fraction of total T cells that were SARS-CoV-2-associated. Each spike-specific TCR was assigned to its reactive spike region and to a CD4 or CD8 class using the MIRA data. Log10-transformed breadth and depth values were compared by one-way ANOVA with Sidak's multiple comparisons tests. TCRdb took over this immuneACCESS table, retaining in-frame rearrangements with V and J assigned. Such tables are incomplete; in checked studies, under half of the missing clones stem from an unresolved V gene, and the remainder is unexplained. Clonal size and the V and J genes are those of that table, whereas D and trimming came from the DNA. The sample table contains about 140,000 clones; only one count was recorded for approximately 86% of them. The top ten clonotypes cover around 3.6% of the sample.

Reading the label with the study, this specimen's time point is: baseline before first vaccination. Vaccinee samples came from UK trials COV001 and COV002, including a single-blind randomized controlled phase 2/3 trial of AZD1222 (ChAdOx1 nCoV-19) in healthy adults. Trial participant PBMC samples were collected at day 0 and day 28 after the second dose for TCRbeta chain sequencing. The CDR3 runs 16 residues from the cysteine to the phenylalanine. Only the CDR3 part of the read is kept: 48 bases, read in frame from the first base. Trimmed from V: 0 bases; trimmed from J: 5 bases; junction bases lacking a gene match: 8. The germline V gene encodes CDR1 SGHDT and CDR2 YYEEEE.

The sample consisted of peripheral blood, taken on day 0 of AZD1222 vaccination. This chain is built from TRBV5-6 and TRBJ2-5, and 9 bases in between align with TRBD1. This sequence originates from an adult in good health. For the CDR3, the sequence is CASSLALQGAKETQYF. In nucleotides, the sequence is TGTGCCAGCAGCTTGGCCCTACAGGGGGCGAAGGAGACCCAGTACTTC.